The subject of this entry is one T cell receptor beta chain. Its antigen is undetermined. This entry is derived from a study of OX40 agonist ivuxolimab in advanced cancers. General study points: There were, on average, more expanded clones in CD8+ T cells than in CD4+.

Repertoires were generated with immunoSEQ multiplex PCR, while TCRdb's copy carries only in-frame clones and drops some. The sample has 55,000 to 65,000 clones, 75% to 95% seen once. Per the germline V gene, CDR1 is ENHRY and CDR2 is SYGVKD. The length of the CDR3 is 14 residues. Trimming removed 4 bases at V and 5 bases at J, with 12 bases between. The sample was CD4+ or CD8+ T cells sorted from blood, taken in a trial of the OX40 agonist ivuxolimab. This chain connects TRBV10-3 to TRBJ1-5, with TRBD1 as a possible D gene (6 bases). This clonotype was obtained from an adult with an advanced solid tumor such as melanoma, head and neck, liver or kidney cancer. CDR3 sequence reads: CAISAQGQDQPQHF. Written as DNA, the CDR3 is TGTGCCATCAGTGCTCAGGGGCAAGATCAGCCCCAGCATTTT.